This T cell receptor (beta chain) was sequenced in a study of neoadjuvant anti-PD-1 for oral cavity cancer. Study summary: Patients mostly received three to four biweekly nivolumab doses at 3 mg/kg before surgery.

CDR1 is LNHNV, CDR2 YYDKDF, per germline (reference sequence). This CDR3 has 15 residues. V shed 0 bases and J shed 2 bases, with 11 bases lying between them. This clone appeared a few times. Blood libraries mostly used about 0.5 ug genomic DNA, six replicates each. TCRdb's copy holds only in-frame clones and misses some; the assay was immunoSEQ multiplex PCR. The table includes approximately 17,000 clones, around 62% detected once. The TCR comes from a person aged 40-85 years with oral cavity squamous cell carcinoma. The chain uses TRBV15 and TRBJ2-7; unclear D gene. The sequences come from PBMCs, collected before nivolumab (anti-PD-1) treatment. DNA of the CDR3: TGTGCCACCAGCAGAGACCAGACTCCCACCTACGAGCAGTACTTC. This encodes CATSRDQTPTYEQYF.